This T cell receptor beta chain was identified in a study of blood T cell repertoires in COVID-19. Looking at the study overall: Sites in the United States, Italy and Spain provided acute and convalescent COVID-19 samples.

Measured with immunoSEQ multiplex PCR; TCRdb has only the in-frame clones, and not every one. The sample has 300,000 to 350,000 clones, around nine tenths seen once. The CDR3 is 16 amino acids. V lost 0 bases and J lost 4; bases outside the gene matches: 5. Germline V gene sequence: CDR1 SGHDT, CDR2 YYEEEE. Seattle's cohort entered during active infection and was followed longitudinally. The chain links TRBV5-6 to TRBJ2-2, with 8 bases identical to TRBD1. This clonotype was obtained from a woman aged 25 to 39 with COVID-19, enrolled during active disease. Sequences were obtained from peripheral blood. The CDR3 here is CASSLGQGRRTGELFF. In DNA, the CDR3 is TGTGCCAGCAGCTTGGGACAGGGGCGTCGCACCGGGGAGCTGTTTTTT.